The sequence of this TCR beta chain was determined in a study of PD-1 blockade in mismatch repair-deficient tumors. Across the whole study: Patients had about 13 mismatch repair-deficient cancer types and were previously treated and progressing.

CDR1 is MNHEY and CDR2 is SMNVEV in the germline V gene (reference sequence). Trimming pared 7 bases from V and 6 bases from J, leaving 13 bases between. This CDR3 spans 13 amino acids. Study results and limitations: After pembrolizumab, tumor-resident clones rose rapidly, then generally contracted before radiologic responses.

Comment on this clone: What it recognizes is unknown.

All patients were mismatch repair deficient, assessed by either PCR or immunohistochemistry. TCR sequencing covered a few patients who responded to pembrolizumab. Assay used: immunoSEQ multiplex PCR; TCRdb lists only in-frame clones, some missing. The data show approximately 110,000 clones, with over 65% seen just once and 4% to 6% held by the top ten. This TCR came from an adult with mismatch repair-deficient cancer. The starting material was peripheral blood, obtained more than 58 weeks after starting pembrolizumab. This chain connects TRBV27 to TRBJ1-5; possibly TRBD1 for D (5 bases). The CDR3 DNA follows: TGTGCCAGCACGATTCAGGGAAGTCAGCCCCAGCATTTT. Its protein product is CASTIQGSQPQHF.